The clone carrying this TCR beta chain was seen just once. Its antigen is not known. The data belong to a study of T cell responses to AZD1222 COVID-19 vaccine. At the level of the study: Second-dose timings of about 4 or about 12 weeks were pooled. The study, taken as a whole, reports: The reported proportion of spike-specific TCRs targeting unmutated variant regions was nearly half. Repertoire sampling was restricted to post-peak T cell response timepoints.

Assay used: immunoSEQ multiplex PCR; TCRdb lists only in-frame clones, some missing. The top ten clones hold 2.6% of a sample with 150,000 to 200,000 clones, approximately 86% of them seen once. The germline V and J ends were trimmed by 3 bases and 2 bases, with 10 bases remaining between them. Germline CDR1 reads GTSNPN; CDR2 reads SVGIG (reference sequence). The CDR3 is made up of 13 amino acids. The sequenced sample was peripheral blood, obtained on day 0 of AZD1222 vaccination. The TCR originated in an adult in good health. This chain connects TRBV30 to TRBJ1-1; D gene unclear. CDR3 loop: CAWSHNRNTEAFF. CDR3 sequence (DNA): TGTGCCTGGAGCCATAACAGAAACACTGAAGCTTTCTTT.